Sequencing of this T cell receptor beta chain was carried out in a study of cytomegalovirus exposure and HLA in healthy donors (dated by TCRdb to about 2017). In terms of the full investigation: An earlier analysis of some 550 of the donors reported 250 to 350 Gb of sequence data and 100 million to 140 million unique TCR beta sequences from 150 million to 200 million T cells. Typing coverage varied by locus: 629-630 donors for A, B, C, DRB1 and DQB1; under 550 for DQA1; approximately 570 for DPA1; approximately 470 for DPB1. The aim of the study was to test whether cataloging public T cell receptors could identify signatures of past pathogen exposure. The study used immunosequencing to profile the T cell repertoires of approximately 640 subjects and linked those repertoires to cytomegalovirus serostatus. A later genetic analysis used genome-wide SNP genotypes for about 65% of the roughly 670 donors, treating that subset as a discovery cohort. In an earlier analysis of 550 to 700 of the donors, high-throughput TCR beta sequencing was used to judge whether each TCR beta V gene segment behaved as functional or pseudogenic. Rather than using new phenotypic data, the later analysis identified candidate immune exposures from TCR beta sequences and from how often those sequences occurred across donors. To predict cytomegalovirus infection status, the study combined high-throughput TCR immunosequencing, statistical association of individual TCRs with disease status, and machine learning. In a later analysis, previously published TCR beta repertoires from about 640 donors were re-analyzed and high-resolution HLA genotyping was added so that TCR occurrence patterns could be studied. Along with the approximately 700-subject first cohort, a separate validation cohort of over a hundred different subjects was used. Of the 350 to 450 genotyped donors, 80% to 90% were placed in the genetic ancestry cluster associated with self-reported Caucasian donors. Every discovery cohort repertoire had been produced on one sequencing platform. Four to six DR-DQ haplotypes were handled as single units for association and clustering, since linkage in the cohort was strong. Alongside the repertoire data, information on donor age, sex, ethnicity and CMV serostatus was compiled. On average, roughly 240,000 unique TCR beta nucleotide sequences were sequenced per donor among roughly 430 genotyped donors of the cohort, with approximately 18% of those sequences being non-productive. Roughly 300 gigabases of sequencing data and approximately 84 million unique TCR sequences were included in an early release covering 550 to 650 HLA-typed donors. HLA typing covered class I and class II loci at four-digit resolution. Beyond this particular receptor, the publication reports: According to a later analysis, most CMV-associated TCR beta chains appeared to be HLA-restricted, and the HLA associations seemed to be driven largely by CMV exposure. A group of highly shared sequence variants was considered likely to be a technical artifact of the sequencing pipeline. This cohort had only TCR beta chains sequenced, and the lack of alpha or paired-chain data limited which features could be detected. A later analysis reported that several top co-occurrence clusters appeared linked to parvovirus B19, influenza, CMV and Epstein-Barr virus. When HLA alleles, especially DR and DQ, strongly co-occurred, attributing TCR associations to individual alleles was difficult. Because HLA typing was unavailable for some donors at each locus, only the typed subset was used in association tests. In a later genetic analysis, fewer N-insertions in productive TCRs were reported among donors in an Asian-associated ancestry cluster than the approximately 670-donor mean. A few of the identified cytomegalovirus-associated TCR beta chains were confirmed in vitro to be specific for cytomegalovirus antigens. For the cohort, immune exposure information was limited to CMV serostatus. An association between a missense DCLRE1C variant and V-gene and J-gene trimming of TCR beta chains was found in a later genetic analysis and replicated in an independent cohort. Correlated functional status among segregating V segments might be attributable to linkage disequilibrium, but an unknown experimental factor could not be ruled out. A further reported finding was that TCR beta sequences accurately predicted the HLA-A and HLA-B alleles for most subjects in the first cohort. The classifier was reported to diagnose cytomegalovirus status with high specificity and sensitivity in both the original and validation cohorts. In a later analysis, HLA-associated TCR beta chains showed more clonal expansion and lower generation probabilities than non-associated chains that were equally common. Most TCR sequences were seen in very few donors, while some public TCRs were found in many individuals. The study gave a list of about 170 TCR beta chains associated with cytomegalovirus. The 87-base-pair reads could not distinguish some IMGT-functional V segments, including TRBV6-2 and TRBV6-3, so those segments were excluded. A later analysis found that TCR association rates varied across HLA loci, with DRB1 alleles showing the most associated TCRs and HLA-C alleles the fewest. Because counts were too low, around 18 rarely observed V segments, including chromosome 9 orphons, were left out of the earlier analysis of 500 to 750 of the donors. At a false discovery rate of 0.05, a later analysis linked fewer than 20,000 TCR beta sequences to specific HLA alleles. The authors suggested that the approach could potentially be extended to other disease states and immunological phenotypes. Presence/absence analyses assumed roughly uniform sequencing depth across donors, an assumption that may not hold. In an earlier analysis of around 600 of the donors, most TCR beta V segments appeared in productive rearrangements about 87% or about 30% of the time, broadly matching IMGT annotations.

The protocol used for the library was the immunoSEQ multiplex PCR assay. For the multiplex PCR, a mixture combining 60 forward primers for TCR Vbeta segments and 13 reverse primers for TCR Jbeta segments was used. The CDR3 region of rearranged TCR beta genes was amplified from genomic DNA with a multiplex PCR assay. The amplified TCR beta libraries were sequenced on the Illumina HiSeq System as 87-base-pair reads. The paper's data handling went like this. Across the 640 or so repertoires, a later analysis counted 75 million to 90 million unique TCR beta chains, about 10 million of which were shared by at least two donors. Raw reads were error-corrected and collapsed into unique sequences with a nearest-neighbor algorithm that merged closely related sequences to remove PCR and sequencing errors. CDR3 sequences were aligned to IMGT reference sequences to assign V, D and J gene segments. For a sequence to be retained, a match of at least six nucleotides to both a V gene segment and a J gene segment was required. Rearrangements were called productive when the CDR3 lacked stop codons and stayed in frame with V and J; all others were non-productive. CDR3 was defined according to IMGT convention as the region running from the second conserved V-encoded cysteine to the conserved J-encoded phenylalanine. The earlier analysis of fewer than 700 of the donors excluded sequences that lacked an unambiguous match to a single V gene segment. An earlier analysis of several hundred of the donors called V segments functional above 56.7% productive rearrangements and segregating when the between-donor standard deviation exceeded 5%. To diagnose cytomegalovirus status from the catalog of TCR beta chain sequences, a statistical classification framework was built. In a later analysis, V and J genes were assigned by comparing TCR nucleotide sequences against IMGT/GENE-DB human TR gene sequences. In a later analysis, CDR3 sequences and most-parsimonious VDJ recombination scenarios were assigned using the TCRdist pipeline. In a later analysis, every TCR beta chain was defined by the combination of its CDR3 amino acid sequence and its V-gene family, and reads without a unique V-gene family were dropped. To address suspected cross-contamination and a sequencing artifact, a later analysis removed several hundred highly shared, low-generation-probability nucleotide sequences. In a later analysis, a clonal expansion index was calculated for each public chain from normalized within-repertoire ranks of inferred template counts. In a later analysis, generation probabilities were computed with a VDJ recombination model fitted to out-of-frame rearrangements, and the resulting probabilities were checked against IGoR. A later analysis scored TCR-TCR, TCR-HLA and TCR-CMV co-occurrence with hypergeometric tests, applying a repertoire-size bias correction to TCR pairs. To estimate false discovery rates, a later analysis permuted the HLA or CMV assignments 20 times. In a later analysis, co-occurring TCRs were grouped using DBSCAN, and TCRdist sequence similarity was added for clustering within HLA-allele-positive subsets. Co-occurrence clustering excluded repertoires with fewer than 30,000 or more than 120,000 public chains, plus five with anomalous nucleotide sharing. Here the immuneACCESS table is served through TCRdb, limited to in-frame sequences with V and J called. Missing clones are a known gap in these copies; in checked studies unresolved V genes cover under half, and the rest lacks a known reason. D and trimming were read from the DNA, whereas the V and J calls and clone size are those reported in that table. Across this sample there are fewer than 200,000 clones, with 87% seen only once. Together, the top ten hold approximately 0.98% of the sample.

In total, approximately 690 healthy bone marrow donors made up the cohort. Cohort members were all nominally healthy when sampled, although unrecorded immune exposures were likely present. The donor was CMV seronegative and belonged to the group of 352 seronegative cohort members. Each donor provided a peripheral blood sample, and peripheral blood mononuclear cells were used for TCR beta sequencing. Genomic DNA extraction from the blood cell samples was performed with the Qiagen DNeasy Blood Extraction Kit. To note about this clone: The antigen it recognizes is unknown. Per-base quality was not reported, and no clone a single base away is much larger than it.

Taken from the germline V gene, the CDR1 and CDR2 loops are MDHEN and SYDVKM. From its cysteine to its phenylalanine, the CDR3 spans 17 amino acids. The entry retains the CDR3 DNA only, 51 bases that are in frame from base 1. V is shortened by 6 bases, J by 7 bases, and the region joining them spans 26 bases. The sequencing sample was made of PBMCs. This receptor was obtained from a boy aged 2 to 10 in good health and CMV-seronegative. The rearranged segments are TRBV28 and TRBJ2-3; the D segment could be TRBD2, given 6 matching bases. The DNA sequence is as follows: TGTGCCAGCAGCCCGGGGTTTAGCGGCGGGCGTGGGAATACGCAGTATTTT. Its coded protein is CASSPGFSGGRGNTQYF. With the rest looked up from the reference TRBV28 and TRBJ2-3 genes rather than sequenced, the full variable domain is DVKVTQSSRYLVKRTGEKVFLECVQDMDHENMFWYRQDPGLGLRLIYFSYDVKMKEKGDIPEGYSVSREKKERFSLILESASTNQTSMYLCASSPGFSGGRGNTQYFGPGTRLTVL.